These 26 T cell receptor beta chains originate from one sample sequenced in a study of blood T cell repertoires in COVID-19. Profiling relied on immunoSEQ multiplex PCR, and the TCRdb table lists in-frame clones only, not all of them. The sample records fewer than 45,000 clones, nearly 90% being singletons. The sequencing input was peripheral blood. These receptor sequences come from a man aged 55 to 70 with active or convalescent COVID-19.

A few counts support this clone. The J gene is TRBJ2-5, the V gene TRBV11-2; TRBD2 aligns across 7 bases. V gave up 5 bases and J gave up 5 bases; unmatched junction bases: 11. CDR1 SGHAT and CDR2 FQNNGV come from the germline V gene. The CDR3 contains 15 residues. The CDR3 sequence: CASSPGQGGLETQYF. The CDR3 DNA sequence: TGTGCCAGCAGCCCAGGGCAGGGAGGGTTGGAGACCCAGTACTTC.

This clone is large. This sequence joins TRBV4-1 and TRBJ1-1; possible D gene TRBD1, 5 bases. This CDR3 has 13 residues. Deletions cut 4 bases from V and 1 base from J, with 7 bases between. Germline-derived CDR1 and CDR2 are MGHRA and YSYEKL. The CDR3 spells CASSPRENTEAFF. The CDR3 DNA is TGCGCCAGCAGCCCCAGGGAGAACACTGAAGCTTTCTTT.

The chain has TRBV11-2 and TRBJ2-5; tentative D call: TRBD1 (6 bases). V was cut by 6 bases and J by 5 bases, with 22 bases left in between. This CDR3 contains 16 residues. Germline assignment: CDR1 SGHAT and CDR2 FQNNGV. CDR3 DNA: TGTGCCAGCAGACCATCCCGGACAGATTTAGGGGAGACCCAGTACTTC. Translation gives CASRPSRTDLGETQYF.

V gene TRBV15 combines with J gene TRBJ2-1; TRBD2 agrees at 7 bases. The CDR3 spans 16 residues. Per germline, CDR1 LNHNV and CDR2 YYDKDF (reference sequence). V shed 9 bases and J 5 bases; nucleotides not matched to a gene: 16. CDR3 residues: CATGRAYNTMDNEQFF. As DNA, the CDR3 is TGTGCCACTGGGAGGGCCTACAACACAATGGACAATGAGCAGTTCTTC.

The chain employs TRBV10-1 and TRBJ2-1; D unresolved. Trimming stripped 2 bases from V and 0 bases from J, with 8 bases between. The germline V gene has CDR1 WNHNN and CDR2 SYGVQD (reference sequence). This CDR3 region has 15 residues. The CDR3 reads CASSERRSSYNEQFF. The CDR3 coding sequence is TGCGCCAGCAGTGAGCGCCGGAGCTCCTACAATGAGCAGTTCTTC.

The gene calls are TRBV28 and TRBJ1-4; 12 nucleotides agree with TRBD1. With V trimmed by 5 bases and J by 8 bases, 6 bases remained unmatched. Germline V gene sequence: CDR1 MDHEN, CDR2 SYDVKM. CDR3 length equals 15 residues. In DNA form, the CDR3 reads TGTGCCAGCAGTGACTGGGACAGGGGGCTGGAAAAACTGTTTTTT. Protein: CASSDWDRGLEKLFF.

The genes are TRBV27 and TRBJ2-5; D call uncertain. The V gene lost 3 bases and the J gene lost 2 bases, with 4 bases spanning the gap. The CDR3 extends over 12 amino acids. Germline V gene data show CDR1 as MNHEY and CDR2 as SMNVEV (reference sequence). The CDR3 sequence: CASSFMQETQYF. For the CDR3, the DNA is TGTGCCAGCAGTTTTATGCAAGAGACCCAGTACTTC.

CDR3 residues: CASARQSSYEQYF. In nucleotides, the CDR3 is TGTGCCTCAGCGCGACAGAGCTCCTACGAGCAGTACTTC. The chain recombines TRBV6-5 with TRBJ2-7; tentative D call: TRBD1 (5 bases). CDR1 MNHEY and CDR2 SVGAGI come from the germline V gene. The V and J ends lost 11 bases and 0 bases respectively, with 14 bases between them. The CDR3 sequence is 13 residues long.

V is TRBV6-4 and J is TRBJ2-1, with 8 bases fitting TRBD2. Per germline, CDR1 MRHNA and CDR2 SNTAGT. The CDR3 has 16 amino acids. Trimming took 3 bases from V and 9 from J; bases not matched to a gene: 13. Written as DNA, the CDR3 is TGTGCCAGCAGTGAAGTTAACGGGAGGGCCGTTACTGAGCAGTTCTTC. This codes for CASSEVNGRAVTEQFF.

V and J are TRBV3-1 (or the pseudogene TRBV3-2) and TRBJ1-1; no definite D call. The germline V gene encodes CDR1 LGHDT and CDR2 YNNKEL (reference sequence). V lost 3 bases to trimming and J lost 0 bases, with 11 bases between them. The CDR3 consists of 15 residues. CDR3 region: CASSHLAGVNTEAFF. In DNA, the CDR3 is TGTGCCAGCAGCCACTTAGCCGGGGTGAACACTGAAGCTTTCTTT.

A single count supports this clone. Here the CDR3 DNA reads TGCGCCAGCAGCTTAATTAGCGCCCGGGGAACAGATACGCAGTATTTT. This sequence encodes CASSLISARGTDTQYF. This rearrangement joins TRBV5-1 to TRBJ2-3; TRBD2 is a possible D gene (5 bases). Trimming took 2 bases from V and 3 from J, leaving 16 bases between them. The CDR3 runs to 16 residues. From germline, CDR1 is SGHRS and CDR2 YFSETQ.

The genes are TRBV24-1 and TRBJ2-6, with TRBD1 matching 9 bases. CDR3 size: 17 residues. Germline CDR1 and CDR2: KGHDR and SFDVKD. With 9 bases clipped from V and 0 bases from J, the junction kept 8 bases outside the gene matches. The CDR3: CATAQTGGHSGANVLTF. DNA for the CDR3: TGTGCCACCGCTCAGACAGGGGGACACTCTGGGGCCAACGTCCTGACTTTC.

The chain is built from TRBV19 and TRBJ2-2; 8 nucleotides agree with TRBD1. CDR3 length: 16 residues. V was pared by 1 base and J by 4 bases, with 5 bases of the junction left unmatched. Germline V lookup: CDR1 LNHDA, CDR2 SQIVND (reference sequence). The CDR3 region is CASSIVRGPVTGELFF. CDR3 DNA: TGTGCCAGTAGTATAGTCAGGGGGCCTGTCACCGGGGAGCTGTTTTTT.

This rearrangement joins TRBV19 to TRBJ2-1; maybe TRBD2 (6 bases). Between the trimmed V and J ends, which lost 2 bases and 8 bases, there was a span of 13 bases. CDR3 length equals 14 residues. CDR1 and CDR2 (germline): LNHDA, SQIVND (reference sequence). The CDR3 loop is CASSIHLATDEQFF. CDR3 nucleotide sequence: TGTGCCAGTAGTATACACCTAGCGACTGATGAGCAGTTCTTC. Complete variable domain (other parts from reference TRBV19 and TRBJ2-1): DGGITQSPKYLFRKEGQNVTLSCEQNLNHDAMYWYRQDPGQGLRLIYYSQIVNDFQKGDIAEGYSVSREKKESFPLTVTSAQKNPTAFYLCASSIHLATDEQFFGPGTRLTVL.

V gene TRBV7-9 combines with J gene TRBJ2-3, with a tentative D call TRBD2 (5 bases). The germline V gene encodes CDR1 SEHNR and CDR2 FQNEAQ (reference sequence). This CDR3 has 13 amino acids. The chain's CDR3 is CVATGGSTDTQYF. The CDR3 DNA reads as TGTGTCGCGACGGGCGGGAGCACAGATACGCAGTATTTT.

By share, this clone counts as medium-sized (0.01 to 0.1%). CDR3 DNA sequence: TGTGCCAGCAGCCAAGATGGACTAGCGGAAAACACCGGGGAGCTGTTTTTT. This translates into CASSQDGLAENTGELFF. J is TRBJ2-2 and V is TRBV14; 10 positions match TRBD2. The CDR3 covers 17 residues. Trimming took 0 bases from V and 2 from J; bases not matched to a gene: 3. CDR1 and CDR2 from the germline V gene are SGHDN and FVKESK.

This rearrangement joins TRBV7-9 to TRBJ1-2; TRBD1 might be the D (5 bases). CDR1 is SEHNR and CDR2 is FQNEAQ in the germline V gene (reference sequence). Trimming shortened V by 5 bases and J by 3 bases, and 22 bases separated the two germline ends. The CDR3 is 17 residues long. CDR3 nucleotides: TGTGCCAGCAGCCTTACAAATAGGACACCTCGGCACTATGGCTACACCTTC. Amino acid sequence: CASSLTNRTPRHYGYTF.

V usage is TRBV10-3 and J usage is TRBJ2-4, with 9 positions matching TRBD1. The V gene's germline CDR1 is ENHRY and CDR2 SYGVKD. V was pared by 2 bases and J by 6 bases, with 5 bases of the junction left unmatched. The CDR3 has 15 amino acids. The CDR3 protein is CAISETKTGGNIQYF. The CDR3 DNA is TGTGCCATCAGTGAGACGAAGACAGGGGGAAACATTCAGTACTTC.

J is TRBJ1-6 and V is TRBV3-1 (or the pseudogene TRBV3-2); TRBD1 aligns across 7 bases. The CDR3 runs to 16 residues. V was pared by 1 base and J by 5 bases, with 5 bases of the junction left unmatched. Germline V gives CDR1 LGHDT, CDR2 YNNKEL (reference sequence). CDR3 nucleotides: TGTGCCAGCAGCCAAGCGGACAGGAAAAATAATTCACCCCTCCACTTT. Amino acid sequence: CASSQADRKNNSPLHF.

This sequence joins TRBV3-1 (or the pseudogene TRBV3-2) and TRBJ2-3; TRBD2 matches at 12 bases. The CDR3 contains 16 residues. The J segment lost 5 bases and the V segment lost 1 base, leaving 4 bases of the junction unmatched. The germline CDR1 and CDR2 sequences are LGHDT and YNNKEL (reference sequence). CDR3 sequence reads: CASSQGLAGVLDTQYF. The DNA of the CDR3 is TGTGCCAGCAGCCAAGGACTAGCGGGAGTGCTAGATACGCAGTATTTT.

The chain carries TRBV18 and TRBJ1-1; D remains unclear. From germline, CDR1 is KGHSH and CDR2 LQKENI. Trimming stripped 5 bases from V and 0 bases from J, with 16 bases between. The CDR3 contains 16 residues. CDR3 sequence: CASSEGPLAMNTEAFF. Written as DNA, the CDR3 is TGTGCCAGCTCAGAAGGGCCCCTAGCAATGAACACTGAAGCTTTCTTT.

This clone appeared a single time. The chain couples TRBV28 to TRBJ2-5; 12 bases align to TRBD1. The germline CDR1 and CDR2 sequences are MDHEN and SYDVKM. The length of the CDR3 is 15 residues. After removal of 6 bases from V and 5 bases from J, the junction contained 7 bases not matched to a gene. The CDR3 is CASSSGTGGDETQYF. In nucleotides, the CDR3 is TGTGCCAGCAGCTCGGGGACAGGGGGCGATGAGACCCAGTACTTC.

This clone was seen once. V gene TRBV20-1 combines with J gene TRBJ1-2; the D is unclear. CDR1 is DFQATT and CDR2 is SNEGSKA in the germline V gene (reference sequence). The CDR3 runs 11 residues. Trimming removed 3 bases at V and 5 bases at J, with 7 bases between. In DNA, the CDR3 is TGCAGTGCTAGGGGAGGGTATGGCTACACCTTC. This encodes CSARGGYGYTF.

V gene TRBV7-9 combines with J gene TRBJ1-5; 9 nucleotides align to TRBD1. The CDR3 covers 16 residues. Germline assignment: CDR1 SEHNR and CDR2 FQNEAQ (reference sequence). V shed 3 bases, J shed 6 bases, and the junction held 9 bases outside the gene matches. CDR3 protein: CASSLGFGTGFQPQHF. The DNA of the CDR3 is TGTGCCAGCAGCTTGGGTTTTGGGACAGGGTTTCAGCCCCAGCATTTT.

The V gene is TRBV3-1 (or the pseudogene TRBV3-2), the J gene TRBJ2-1; 7 nucleotides match TRBD2. The CDR3 covers 14 residues. Trimming cost V 3 bases and J 3 bases; bases outside gene matches: 2. CDR1 LGHDT and CDR2 YNNKEL come from the germline V gene (reference sequence). Here the CDR3 DNA reads TGTGCCAGCAGCCATAGGACTAGCTACAATGAGCAGTTCTTC. Translating gives CASSHRTSYNEQFF.

This clone was counted only a few times. The CDR3 sequence is CASILRGTGFGGYTF. The CDR3 nucleotides read TGTGCCAGCATCCTGAGAGGAACAGGGTTCGGGGGCTACACCTTC. The rearrangement uses TRBV5-6 and TRBJ1-2; D possibly corresponds to TRBD1 (6 bases). CDR1 and CDR2 from the germline V gene are SGHDT and YYEEEE. This CDR3 spans 15 amino acids. V lost 6 bases to trimming and J lost 8 bases, with 23 bases between them.